Below, one TCR beta chain is given with its context. Its matching antigen is unknown. The data belong to a study of T cell responses to AZD1222 COVID-19 vaccine. TCRdb's table, derived via immunoSEQ multiplex PCR, lists solely in-frame clones and lacks some. The sample carries approximately 160,000 clones, under 95% recorded once. Findings and limits, study-wide: AZD1222 recipients seropositive at baseline numbered only five or six. In a largely white British group with more females than males, clonal diversity was possibly underestimated. With two AZD1222 doses given, Spike-specific TCR breadth and depth both rose.

The V gene lost 0 bases and the J gene lost 2 bases, with 16 bases spanning the gap. Germline CDR1 reads SGHAT; CDR2 reads FQDESV (reference sequence). This CDR3 has 17 residues. This TCR came from an adult who received the AZD1222 COVID-19 vaccine. The chain couples TRBV11-1 to TRBJ2-5; perhaps TRBD1 as D (7 bases). The source was peripheral blood, collected 28 days after the second AZD1222 dose. CDR3 nucleotides: TGTGCCAGCAGCTTAGCGCGGTCAGGGGGGAATCAAGAGACCCAGTACTTC. Protein sequence: CASSLARSGGNQETQYF. Drawing the rest from reference TRBV11-1 and TRBJ2-5, the complete variable domain is EAEVAQSPRYKITEKSQAVAFWCDPISGHATLYWYRQILGQGPELLVQFQDESVVDDSQLPKDRFSAERLKGVDSTLKIQPAELGDSAMYLCASSLARSGGNQETQYFGPGTRLLVL.